This T cell receptor (beta chain) was identified during a study of blood T cell repertoires in COVID-19. For the study at large: Both acute and convalescent COVID-19 samples were obtained from the United States, Italy and Spain.

TCRdb's table, derived via immunoSEQ multiplex PCR, lists solely in-frame clones and lacks some. Seen here are approximately 44,000 clones, roughly 90% observed once, and the top ten hold just under 8.5%. The germline CDR1 and CDR2 sequences are SGHRS and YFSETQ. The CDR3 is 15 amino acids. Trimming cost V 8 bases and J 5 bases; bases outside gene matches: 13. The receptor was isolated from a man in his 60s with active COVID-19. Sequencing used peripheral blood. This chain joins TRBV5-1 and TRBJ2-1; 7 nucleotides match TRBD2. The CDR3 nucleotides read TGCGCCAGTAGATATGAGGGAGGGGTGGACAATGAGCAGTTCTTC. Amino acid sequence: CASRYEGGVDNEQFF.